Below, 12 T cell receptor beta chains from the same sample are listed, as sequenced in a study of cytomegalovirus exposure and HLA in healthy donors. This PCR relied on a set of 60 Vbeta primers and 13 Jbeta primers. Data came from immunoSEQ multiplex PCR; TCRdb stores just in-frame clones and leaves some out. The data contain about 120,000 clones, about 80% of them singletons. The sample was PBMCs. Receptors were obtained from a woman between 18 and 29 years old in good health and CMV-seronegative.

CDR3 region: CASSAVGFDSPLHF. CDR3 bases: TGTGCCAGCAGCGCAGTCGGGTTCGATTCACCCCTCCACTTT. This chain joins TRBV11-2 and TRBJ1-6; unclear D gene. The germline V and J ends were trimmed by 5 bases and 8 bases, with 13 bases remaining between them. The CDR3 consists of 14 residues. Germline lookup yields CDR1 SGHAT and CDR2 FQNNGV.

DNA for the CDR3: TGCGCCAGCAGCTTTCGAGATCCCGGTAACTACGAGCAGTACTTC. Translated, it gives CASSFRDPGNYEQYF. The chain combines TRBV5-1 with TRBJ2-7; D unclear. The CDR3 spans 15 residues. From germline, CDR1 is SGHRS and CDR2 YFSETQ. Trimming cost V 2 bases and J 3 bases, with 15 bases left between them.

The gene calls are TRBV11-2 and TRBJ2-1, with 9 bases identical to TRBD2. Germline CDR1 SGHAT, CDR2 FQNNGV. V shed 1 base, J shed 5 bases, and the junction held 6 bases outside the gene matches. The CDR3 contains 16 residues. In nucleotides, the CDR3 is TGTGCCAGCAGCTTAGTGCATGGGACTAGCCACAATGAGCAGTTCTTC. Its protein product is CASSLVHGTSHNEQFF.

Comment on this clone: One junction end disagrees with the germline gene, perhaps due to a read error. This chain links TRBV4-2 with TRBJ1-2, with TRBD1 matching 10 bases. This CDR3 is 15 amino acids long. Germline CDR1 and CDR2: LGHNA and YNFKEQ. For the CDR3, the DNA is TGTGCCAGCAGCCAACTCCTCCGGGACAGGGGAAGTGGCCTCTTC. This codes for CASSQLLRDRGSGLF.

This clone has a single count. V usage is TRBV10-1 and J usage is TRBJ1-1; 9 bases fit TRBD1. The CDR3 totals 14 residues. The V and J ends lost 6 bases and 3 bases, in that order; junction bases with no gene match: 5. The germline gives CDR1 WNHNN, CDR2 SYGVQD (reference sequence). CDR3 protein: CASSWDRVDTEAFF. In DNA, the CDR3 is TGCGCCAGCAGCTGGGACAGGGTGGACACTGAAGCTTTCTTT.

The sample holds one count of this clone. V is TRBV10-1 and J is TRBJ2-3; 12 positions match TRBD2. CDR3 size: 15 residues. CDR1 WNHNN and CDR2 SYGVQD come from the germline V gene (reference sequence). Losses at the gene ends were 2 bases for V and 3 bases for J; bases not matched to a gene: 0. The CDR3 loop reads CASSEGTSGTDTQYF. The DNA of the CDR3 is TGCGCCAGCAGTGAGGGGACTAGCGGGACAGATACGCAGTATTTT.

The rearrangement links TRBV18 to TRBJ2-1, with D possibly being TRBD1 (6 bases). CDR1 and CDR2 from the germline V gene are KGHSH and LQKENI. This CDR3 region has 16 residues. Deletions cut 4 bases from V and 5 bases from J, with 18 bases between. The CDR3 nucleotides are TGTGCCAGCTCACGGCCCGGGACACGGATGGACAATGAGCAGTTCTTC. Translated, it gives CASSRPGTRMDNEQFF.

This chain connects TRBV9 to TRBJ2-7; D is perhaps TRBD2 (6 bases). The CDR3 runs to 13 residues. V was pared by 0 bases and J by 6 bases, with 10 bases between. The V gene's germline CDR1 is SGDLS and CDR2 YYNGEE. Here the CDR3 DNA reads TGTGCCAGCAGCGTAGATTTGGAGGGCGAGCAGTACTTC. As protein: CASSVDLEGEQYF.

This chain links TRBV7-9 with TRBJ1-4; 7 bases are a match to TRBD1. Germline V lookup: CDR1 SEHNR, CDR2 FQNEAQ (reference sequence). This CDR3 spans 15 amino acids. V dropped 5 bases and J dropped 3; count of bases not matched to a gene: 6. CDR3 amino acids: CASSLLGTANEKLFF. Here the CDR3 DNA reads TGTGCCAGCAGCCTTCTGGGGACAGCTAATGAAAAACTGTTTTTT.

DNA of the CDR3: TGCGCCAGCAGGCCCCCGACAGGGGACGAGCAGTACTTC. Amino acids: CASRPPTGDEQYF. The rearrangement uses TRBV10-2 and TRBJ2-7, with TRBD1 matching 8 bases. Losses at the gene ends were 6 bases for V and 5 bases for J; bases not matched to a gene: 6. The V gene's germline CDR1 is WSHSY and CDR2 SAAADI. The CDR3 is 13 residues long.

The genes are TRBV2 and TRBJ1-2; the match to TRBD1 covers 7 bases. The CDR3 length is 12 residues. J was trimmed by 8 bases and V by 4 bases; bases with no gene match: 4. In germline, CDR1 is SNHLY, CDR2 FYNNEI. This CDR3 is CASSAGTEGYTF. DNA of the CDR3: TGTGCCAGCAGTGCAGGGACAGAGGGCTACACCTTC.

The chain is built from TRBV23-1 and TRBJ2-2; D gene ambiguous. TRBV23-1 is an open reading frame whose function is uncertain. This CDR3 region has 12 residues. V lost 4 bases, J lost 6 bases, and 6 bases lay in between. The CDR3 DNA reads as TGCGCCAGCAGTCTCCGTCCCGGGGAGCTGTTTTTT. This sequence encodes CASSLRPGELFF.